What follows describes a single TCR beta chain. TCRdb keeps only in-frame clones here, not all; method: immunoSEQ multiplex PCR. The sample records 90,000 to 100,000 clones, around 81% being singletons. These data come from a study of blood T cell repertoires in COVID-19. The germline CDR1 and CDR2 sequences are MNHEY and SVGEGT. This CDR3 spans 12 amino acids. The germline V and J ends were trimmed by 4 bases and 9 bases, with 12 bases remaining between them. The material sequenced was peripheral blood. The TCR was taken from a man aged 55 to 70 with acute or convalescent COVID-19. V usage is TRBV6-2 or TRBV6-3 and J usage is TRBJ1-1; possibly TRBD1 for D (6 bases). CDR3 nucleotides: TGTGCCAGCAGTTCCCGCAGGGACAAAGCTTTCTTT. Protein sequence: CASSSRRDKAFF.